The 16 T cell receptor beta chains given below trace back to one sample, sequenced in a study of cytomegalovirus exposure and HLA in healthy donors. The PCR had 60 Vbeta and 13 Jbeta primers. Libraries were prepared by immunoSEQ multiplex PCR; TCRdb keeps only in-frame clonotypes and omits some of them. This sample has under 200,000 clones, with about 76% found just once. Specimen: PBMCs. The source is a male donor in good health and CMV-seropositive.

A few counts support this clone. The V gene is TRBV7-3, the J gene TRBJ1-1, with D perhaps TRBD1 (6 bases). The germline CDR1 and CDR2 sequences are SGHTA and FQGTGA. CDR3 length equals 14 residues. The V and J ends lost 3 bases and 1 base respectively, with 9 bases between them. CDR3 in amino acids: CASSLGHPNTEAFF. The CDR3 DNA is TGTGCCAGCAGCTTGGGACACCCGAACACTGAAGCTTTCTTT.

The genes are TRBV7-2 and TRBJ1-2, with D possibly TRBD1 on 6 matching bases. V dropped 3 bases and J dropped 8 bases, with 25 bases sitting between them. The CDR3 is 17 residues long. Germline V gives CDR1 SGHTA, CDR2 FQGNSA. This CDR3 reads CASSLDLAQGRSKGYTF. Written as DNA, the CDR3 is TGTGCCAGCAGCTTGGACCTAGCCCAGGGGCGCTCTAAGGGCTACACCTTC.

This clone was found a few times. V is TRBV10-3 and J is TRBJ1-2; TRBD1 matches 7 bases. With 8 bases clipped from V and 2 bases from J, the junction kept 5 bases outside the gene matches. This CDR3 comprises 13 residues. The germline V gene encodes CDR1 ENHRY and CDR2 SYGVKD. The chain's CDR3 is CAIPVTGNYGYTF. The CDR3 coding sequence is TGTGCCATCCCCGTGACAGGGAACTATGGCTACACCTTC.

V and J are TRBV27 and TRBJ2-7; D is perhaps TRBD1 (6 bases). Per the germline V gene, CDR1 is MNHEY and CDR2 is SMNVEV (reference sequence). Trimming removed 1 base from V and 1 base from J, with 11 bases in between. The CDR3 runs 15 residues. The CDR3: CASSLLQGPSYEQYF. As DNA, the CDR3 is TGTGCCAGCAGTTTATTGCAGGGGCCGTCCTACGAGCAGTACTTC.

Only a few counts were recorded for this clone. The CDR3 protein is CASSLVGLARDEQFF. For the CDR3, the DNA is TGTGCCAGCAGCTTAGTGGGACTAGCGAGGGATGAGCAGTTCTTC. The rearrangement links TRBV7-2 to TRBJ2-1; 10 nucleotides align to TRBD2. CDR1 is SGHTA, CDR2 FQGNSA, per germline. V lost 1 base and J lost 8; bases outside the gene matches: 5. This CDR3 has 15 residues.

The chain has TRBV27 and TRBJ1-6; 10 positions match TRBD1. Looked up from germline, CDR1 is MNHEY and CDR2 is SMNVEV (reference sequence). CDR3 length: 18 residues. J was trimmed by 10 bases and V by 1 base; bases with no gene match: 13. The CDR3: CASSLFIGTGEPRSPLHF. CDR3 DNA: TGTGCCAGCAGTTTATTTATTGGGACAGGGGAGCCACGGTCACCCCTCCACTTT.

This chain links TRBV7-2 with TRBJ2-2, with D uncertain. Germline CDR1 is SGHTA and CDR2 is FQGNSA. This CDR3 is built from 15 residues. V shed 1 base and J shed 2 bases, with 8 bases lying between them. Written as DNA, the CDR3 is TGTGCCAGCAGCTTAGTTCGGGTAAACACCGGGGAGCTGTTTTTT. Encoded protein: CASSLVRVNTGELFF.

The chain is built from TRBV6-1 and TRBJ1-5; weak D call: TRBD1 (5 bases). From germline, CDR1 is MNHNS and CDR2 SASEGT. The ends were cut back, 8 bases at V and 2 bases at J, with 16 bases in the middle. This CDR3 comprises 15 residues. The CDR3 region has the DNA TGTGCCAGCCGACAGATTGAAGGGGGCAATCAGCCCCAGCATTTT. This translates into CASRQIEGGNQPQHF.

V is TRBV15 and J is TRBJ1-6, with D unclear. The CDR3 covers 15 residues. Germline V gene sequence: CDR1 LNHNV, CDR2 YYDKDF (reference sequence). With 0 bases removed from V and 7 bases from J, the gap between germline ends came to 10 bases. CDR3: CATSRERVPNSPLHF. DNA of the CDR3: TGTGCCACCAGCAGAGAGCGGGTCCCCAATTCACCCCTCCACTTT.

This chain links TRBV4-1 with TRBJ2-1; 9 bases agree with TRBD2. The CDR3 is 16 residues long. The ends lost 0 bases at V and 7 bases at J; junction bases unmatched: 7. The germline gives CDR1 MGHRA, CDR2 YSYEKL. The DNA of the CDR3 is TGCGCCAGCAGCCAAGAGCGGGAGGGCCTTTGGAATGAGCAGTTCTTC. Its protein product is CASSQEREGLWNEQFF.

This clone was observed a few times. The chain has TRBV9 and TRBJ1-1, with D uncertain. In germline, CDR1 is SGDLS, CDR2 YYNGEE. The CDR3 extends over 14 amino acids. Trimming removed 3 bases from V and 0 bases from J, with 9 bases in between. CDR3 in amino acids: CASSGRLLNTEAFF. The CDR3 nucleotides are TGTGCCAGCAGCGGCAGGCTGCTGAACACTGAAGCTTTCTTT.

This clone showed up just once. The chain is built from TRBV10-3 and TRBJ1-1, with 7 positions matching TRBD1. The germline CDR1 and CDR2 sequences are ENHRY and SYGVKD. The CDR3 loop spans 13 amino acids. Trimming removed 7 bases from V and 1 base from J; junction bases left unmatched: 3. The CDR3 DNA is TGTGCCATCAAGGGGGCTTCGAACACTGAAGCTTTCTTT. As protein: CAIKGASNTEAFF.

V and J are TRBV6-8 and TRBJ2-2; TRBD2 is a possible D gene (6 bases). CDR1 is MNHGY and CDR2 is SAAAGT in the germline V gene. The V and J ends lost 5 bases and 3 bases respectively, with 28 bases between them. The CDR3 extends over 20 amino acids. The CDR3 loop reads CASSHATLYNGGPYTGELFF. Written as DNA, the CDR3 is TGTGCCAGCAGTCATGCAACACTCTACAACGGGGGACCCTACACCGGGGAGCTGTTTTTT.

This clone has just one count. The rearrangement links TRBV9 to TRBJ1-2; 10 bases are shared with TRBD1. Germline V CDR1 and CDR2: SGDLS, YYNGEE. Trimming cost V 0 bases and J 7 bases; bases outside gene matches: 6. The CDR3 consists of 15 residues. The CDR3, as DNA: TGTGCCAGCAGCGTAGCAGGGACAGGGGCTAGTGGCTACACCTTC. The encoded protein is CASSVAGTGASGYTF.

The V and J genes are TRBV5-1 and TRBJ2-2; TRBD2 agrees at 7 bases. J gave up 6 bases and V 4 bases, and 6 bases lay outside the gene matches. This CDR3 comprises 14 residues. CDR1 is SGHRS, CDR2 YFSETQ, per germline. The CDR3 nucleotides read TGCGCCAGCAGCAGAGTAGCGGGCGCCGGGGAGCTGTTTTTT. As protein: CASSRVAGAGELFF.

The chain recombines TRBV5-1 with TRBJ2-3; 7 bases agree with TRBD1. CDR3 length: 15 amino acids. Germline V gene lookup returns CDR1 SGHRS and CDR2 YFSETQ. The trim removed 4 bases at V and 4 bases at J, leaving 9 bases unmatched. The chain's CDR3 is CASSPDRVDPDTQYF. The CDR3 DNA reads as TGCGCCAGCAGCCCCGACAGGGTTGACCCAGATACGCAGTATTTT.